These 25 T cell receptor beta chains originate from one sample sequenced in a study of blood T cell repertoires in COVID-19. TCRdb keeps only in-frame clones here, not all; method: immunoSEQ multiplex PCR. The repertoire holds about 88,000 clones, with approximately 90% as singletons. The sample consisted of peripheral blood. The receptor source for this set is a man in his sixties with acute or convalescent COVID-19.

V usage is TRBV24-1 and J usage is TRBJ2-1, with TRBD1 as a possible D gene (6 bases). Germline CDR1 reads KGHDR; CDR2 reads SFDVKD. V was trimmed by 1 base and J by 6 bases, leaving 15 bases between them. The CDR3 is made up of 16 amino acids. The CDR3 region is CATSDFAGAVLNEQFF. The DNA of the CDR3 is TGTGCCACCAGTGATTTCGCAGGGGCTGTGCTCAATGAGCAGTTCTTC.

The rearrangement uses TRBV7-9 and TRBJ1-4, with D perhaps matching TRBD1 (5 bases). The CDR3 extends over 13 amino acids. Germline lookup yields CDR1 SEHNR and CDR2 FQNEAQ (reference sequence). V lost 5 bases and J 7 bases, leaving 11 bases between the germline ends. This CDR3 is CASSEPGVEKLFF. The CDR3 DNA reads TGTGCCAGCAGCGAACCGGGGGTTGAAAAACTGTTTTTT.

In DNA form, the CDR3 reads TGCGCCAGCAGCTTTACAGGTCCGGCGAACACTGAAGCTTTCTTT. As protein: CASSFTGPANTEAFF. V is TRBV5-1 and J is TRBJ1-1; possibly TRBD1 for D (5 bases). Germline V lookup: CDR1 SGHRS, CDR2 YFSETQ. V lost 2 bases to trimming and J lost 1 base, with 12 bases between them. The CDR3 consists of 15 residues. The full variable domain, rest sourced from reference TRBV5-1 and TRBJ1-1, is KAGVTQTPRYLIKTRGQQVTLSCSPISGHRSVSWYQQTPGQGLQFLFEYFSETQRNKGNFPGRFSGRQFSNSRSEMNVSTLELGDSALYLCASSFTGPANTEAFFGQGTRLTVV.

The chain recombines TRBV24-1 with TRBJ2-2; 9 nucleotides align to TRBD2. The CDR3 spans 18 residues. V trimming: 1 base; J trimming: 1 base; junction bases outside the gene matches: 6. CDR1 and CDR2 (germline): KGHDR, SFDVKD. The CDR3 is CATSDLFTSGQNTGELFF. In DNA, the CDR3 is TGTGCCACCAGTGATTTATTTACTAGCGGGCAGAACACCGGGGAGCTGTTTTTT.

The CDR3 DNA is TGTGCCACCAGCAGAGATTCCCACGGGAGGGCCCTAAGGGAGCAGTTCTTC. Translated, it gives CATSRDSHGRALREQFF. The J gene is TRBJ2-1, the V gene TRBV15; 8 bases agree with TRBD2. CDR1 and CDR2 (germline): LNHNV, YYDKDF (reference sequence). The CDR3 runs to 17 residues. The V gene end was trimmed by 0 bases and the J gene end by 10 bases; junction bases not matched to a gene: 14. The whole variable domain, filled in from reference TRBV15 and TRBJ2-1, reads DAMVIQNPRYQVTQFGKPVTLSCSQTLNHNVMYWYQQKSSQAPKLLFHYYDKDFNNEADTPDNFQSRRPNTSFCFLDIRSPGLGDTAMYLCATSRDSHGRALREQFFGPGTRLTVL.

This chain uses TRBV5-5 with TRBJ2-4; 14 nucleotides match TRBD2. The CDR3 runs to 19 residues. The V gene's germline CDR1 is SGHKS and CDR2 YYEKEE (reference sequence). With V trimmed by 0 bases and J by 1 base, 6 bases remained unmatched. CDR3 loop: CASSLEGTSGSSAKNIQYF. The CDR3 DNA sequence: TGTGCCAGCAGCTTGGAGGGGACTAGCGGGAGCAGTGCCAAAAACATTCAGTACTTC.

This clone was counted between two and nine times. The chain uses TRBV10-1 and TRBJ2-1; no clear D gene. Germline-derived CDR1 and CDR2 are WNHNN and SYGVQD (reference sequence). V shed 0 bases and J shed 9 bases, with 9 bases lying between them. This CDR3 has 13 residues. The CDR3 DNA is TGCGCCAGCAGTGAGTCGGCAGTCGCTGAGCAGTTCTTC. It translates to CASSESAVAEQFF.

The rearrangement joins TRBV25-1 to TRBJ1-4, with D possibly TRBD1 on 6 matching bases. The CDR3 length is 16 residues. Germline V gene sequence: CDR1 MGHDK, CDR2 SYGVNS. Trimming stripped 3 bases from V and 2 bases from J, with 13 bases between. In DNA form, the CDR3 reads TGTGCCAGCAGTGATCCCCAGGGGCAGACTAATGAAAAACTGTTTTTT. Translating it yields CASSDPQGQTNEKLFF.

The chain carries TRBV19 and TRBJ1-2; 9 bases line up with TRBD1. The germline CDR1 and CDR2 sequences are LNHDA and SQIVND (reference sequence). Trimming removed 2 bases from V and 3 bases from J; junction bases left unmatched: 1. This CDR3 has 14 amino acids. The CDR3 DNA is TGTGCCAGTAGTATACGGACAGGGGACTATGGCTACACCTTC. Its translation is CASSIRTGDYGYTF.

This clone was recorded once. The rearrangement uses TRBV2 and TRBJ1-6; the D is unclear. The germline V gene encodes CDR1 SNHLY and CDR2 FYNNEI. The V and J ends lost 2 bases and 14 bases respectively, with 16 bases between them. The CDR3 sequence is 14 residues long. The CDR3 loop reads CASSESGQVLALHF. CDR3 DNA sequence: TGTGCCAGCAGTGAAAGTGGTCAGGTTCTGGCCCTCCACTTT.

The gene calls are TRBV6-2 or TRBV6-3 and TRBJ1-4; the D is unclear. Per germline, CDR1 MNHEY and CDR2 SVGEGT. Deletions cut 2 bases from V and 0 bases from J, with 4 bases between. The CDR3 length is 14 residues. The CDR3 protein is CASSYAATNEKLFF. The CDR3 bases are TGTGCCAGCAGTTACGCAGCAACTAATGAAAAACTGTTTTTT.

V usage is TRBV7-8 and J usage is TRBJ2-1, with D perhaps TRBD1 (5 bases). The CDR3 spans 12 residues. V lost 5 bases to trimming and J lost 8 bases, with 10 bases between them. Germline V gene sequence: CDR1 SGHVS, CDR2 FQNEAQ. In DNA form, the CDR3 reads TGTGCCAGCAGCGGGCAGGGTCATGAGCAGTTCTTC. Protein: CASSGQGHEQFF.

This sequence joins TRBV21-1 and TRBJ2-1; the listed D gene, TRBD1, was not tested against the DNA. TRBV21-1 is recorded as a pseudogene. CDR3 length: 14 residues. The CDR3 DNA follows: TGTGCCAGCAGCACCGGGACAGGGAACAATGAGCAGTTCTTC. Amino acids: CASSTGTGNNEQFF.

V gene TRBV28 combines with J gene TRBJ1-5; D perhaps matches TRBD1 (6 bases). Germline V CDR1 and CDR2: MDHEN, SYDVKM. There are 14 residues in the CDR3. V lost 6 bases and J 2 bases, leaving 11 bases between the germline ends. This CDR3 reads CASRGGLGNQPQHF. CDR3 DNA: TGTGCCAGCAGGGGGGGGCTGGGCAATCAGCCCCAGCATTTT.

The chain carries TRBV19 and TRBJ1-5; a weak D match, TRBD1 (6 bases). CDR3 length: 15 residues. The V gene's germline CDR1 is LNHDA and CDR2 SQIVND (reference sequence). V was cut by 5 bases and J by 4 bases, with 15 bases left in between. The CDR3 loop reads CASSPPTGVNQPQHF. Written as DNA, the CDR3 is TGTGCCAGTAGTCCGCCGACAGGAGTAAATCAGCCCCAGCATTTT.

The chain recombines TRBV6-5 with TRBJ2-7, with D possibly matching TRBD1 (6 bases). Per germline, CDR1 MNHEY and CDR2 SVGAGI. There are 12 residues in the CDR3. V shed 3 bases and J shed 4 bases, with 7 bases lying between them. The CDR3 protein is CASSYGQYEQYF. CDR3 sequence (DNA): TGTGCCAGCAGTTATGGACAGTACGAGCAGTACTTC.

This clone was seen once. This chain joins TRBV4-3 and TRBJ2-1, with 8 bases aligning to TRBD1. This CDR3 contains 16 residues. Germline V lookup: CDR1 LGHNA, CDR2 YSLEER. Unmatched junction bases numbered 8, after V lost 1 base and J lost 6 bases. The CDR3 sequence is CASSQVLQGVGNEQFF. The DNA for the CDR3 is TGCGCCAGCAGCCAAGTGTTACAGGGGGTCGGCAATGAGCAGTTCTTC.

V usage is TRBV5-6 and J usage is TRBJ2-3, with D possibly matching TRBD2 (5 bases). Trimming cost V 4 bases and J 0 bases, with 12 bases left between them. CDR1 and CDR2 (germline): SGHDT, YYEEEE. The CDR3 is 15 amino acids. CDR3 amino acids: CASSASGRSTDTQYF. The CDR3 DNA sequence: TGTGCCAGCAGCGCGTCGGGGAGAAGCACAGATACGCAGTATTTT. The full variable domain, completed using reference TRBV5-6 and TRBJ2-3, is DAGVTQSPTHLIKTRGQQVTLRCSPKSGHDTVSWYQQALGQGPQFIFQYYEEEERQRGNFPDRFSGHQFPNYSSELNVNALLLGDSALYLCASSASGRSTDTQYFGPGTRLTVL.

The genes are TRBV14 and TRBJ1-2; D is unresolved. The CDR3 runs 13 residues. V lost 4 bases and J 1 base, leaving 7 bases between the germline ends. The V gene's germline CDR1 is SGHDN and CDR2 FVKESK. Here the CDR3 DNA reads TGTGCCAGCAGCCCCACAGTTAACTATGGCTACACCTTC. Amino acid sequence: CASSPTVNYGYTF. Complete variable domain (other parts from reference TRBV14 and TRBJ1-2): EAGVTQFPSHSVIEKGQTVTLRCDPISGHDNLYWYRRVMGKEIKFLLHFVKESKQDESGMPNNRFLAERTGGTYSTLKVQPAELEDSGVYFCASSPTVNYGYTFGSGTRLTVV.

V gene TRBV28 combines with J gene TRBJ2-6, with D possibly TRBD1 on 5 matching bases. The germline CDR1 and CDR2 sequences are MDHEN and SYDVKM. V shed 6 bases and J shed 1 base, with 16 bases lying between them. There are 17 residues in the CDR3. The CDR3 reads CASSLTQDMSGANVLTF. CDR3 DNA: TGTGCCAGCAGCCTAACCCAGGACATGTCTGGGGCCAACGTCCTGACTTTC.

The CDR3 spells CAISESLATDTQYF. In DNA form, the CDR3 reads TGTGCCATCAGTGAGTCTTTAGCCACAGATACGCAGTATTTT. The chain joins TRBV10-3 to TRBJ2-3; D not certain. V gave up 0 bases and J gave up 2 bases, with 6 bases separating them. CDR3 size: 14 residues. Germline values: CDR1 ENHRY, CDR2 SYGVKD.

The chain recombines TRBV4-3 with TRBJ2-6; 7 bases line up with TRBD1. The germline V gene has CDR1 LGHNA and CDR2 YSLEER. The CDR3 contains 16 residues. The V segment lost 4 bases and the J segment 3 bases; nucleotides outside the gene matches: 6. CDR3 DNA: TGCGCCAGCAGCCGAGTACAGGGGAGTGGGGCCAACGTCCTGACTTTC. Residues: CASSRVQGSGANVLTF.

This chain links TRBV27 with TRBJ1-6; no firm D call. This CDR3 comprises 19 residues. Germline CDR1 reads MNHEY; CDR2 reads SMNVEV (reference sequence). Trimming stripped 3 bases from V and 2 bases from J, with 20 bases between. The CDR3 coding sequence is TGTGCCAGCAGTTTTCAACTGGACTTGGATTTCGCCTATAATTCACCCCTCCACTTT. Its translation: CASSFQLDLDFAYNSPLHF.

The chain joins TRBV2 to TRBJ1-1; the D is unclear. The CDR3 totals 14 residues. In germline, CDR1 is SNHLY, CDR2 FYNNEI. V shed 6 bases and J shed 0 bases, with 11 bases lying between them. The CDR3 DNA reads as TGTGCCAGCAGACGGGTGCGATTGAACACTGAAGCTTTCTTT. This sequence encodes CASRRVRLNTEAFF.

The rearrangement joins TRBV5-1 to TRBJ2-5; D unclear. CDR1 is SGHRS and CDR2 is YFSETQ in the germline V gene. The CDR3 has 14 residues. The germline V and J ends were trimmed by 0 bases and 2 bases, with 8 bases remaining between them. CDR3 sequence reads: CASSLAAAQETQYF. CDR3 bases: TGCGCCAGCAGCTTGGCGGCAGCGCAAGAGACCCAGTACTTC.